The text below deals with one T cell receptor beta chain. What it binds is not known. This sample is part of a study of cytomegalovirus exposure and HLA in healthy donors. Whole-study findings and limits: Analyzed later, association rates of TCRs varied across HLA loci, with DRB1 most and HLA-C fewest. As a later analysis showed, a missense DCLRE1C variant was linked to trimming of TCR beta V- and J-genes. Clonal expansion was found to be greater in HLA-associated TCR beta chains than in equally common others in a later analysis.

60 Vbeta and 13 Jbeta primers were used in PCR. Per the authors' pipeline: Later analysis identified roughly 84 million unique TCR beta chains, some 10 million shared. The assay was immunoSEQ multiplex PCR, and TCRdb's table has in-frame clones only and misses some. Clonal size and the V and J genes are those of that table, whereas D and trimming came from the DNA. The data include tens of thousands of clones; the top ten clones carry around 1.2%. The CDR3 has 20 amino acids. CDR1 and CDR2 (germline): SGHAT, FQNNGV. V was clipped by 0 bases and J by 0 bases, with 21 bases between them. The chain uses TRBV11-2 and TRBJ2-1, with D maybe TRBD2 (6 bases). Sequencing was performed on PBMCs. This receptor was obtained from a woman aged 30 to 39 in good health and CMV-seronegative. The CDR3, as DNA: TGTGCCAGCAGCTTAGACCTCTGGGGTAGGCGGGAAAGCTCCTACAATGAGCAGTTCTTC. Translating it yields CASSLDLWGRRESSYNEQFF.